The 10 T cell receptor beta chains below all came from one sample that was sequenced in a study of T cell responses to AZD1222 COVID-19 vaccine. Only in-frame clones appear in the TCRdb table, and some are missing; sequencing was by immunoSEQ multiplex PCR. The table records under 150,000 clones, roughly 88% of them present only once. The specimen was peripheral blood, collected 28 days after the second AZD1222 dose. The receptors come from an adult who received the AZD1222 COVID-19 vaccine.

The CDR3 loop reads CASSLRAGKETQYF. CDR3 sequence (DNA): TGTGCCAGCAGCTTAAGGGCAGGGAAAGAGACCCAGTACTTC. The V call is TRBV11-1, the J call TRBJ2-5, with TRBD1 as a possible D gene (5 bases). V dropped 2 bases and J dropped 3 bases, with 10 bases sitting between them. The germline V gene encodes CDR1 SGHAT and CDR2 FQDESV (reference sequence). CDR3 size: 14 residues.

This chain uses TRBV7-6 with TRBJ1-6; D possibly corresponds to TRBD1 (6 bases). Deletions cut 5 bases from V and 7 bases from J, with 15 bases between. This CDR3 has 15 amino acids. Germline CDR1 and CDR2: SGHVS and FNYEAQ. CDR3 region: CASSLQGNLNSPLHF. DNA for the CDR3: TGTGCCAGCAGCCTTCAGGGGAATCTAAATTCACCCCTCCACTTT.

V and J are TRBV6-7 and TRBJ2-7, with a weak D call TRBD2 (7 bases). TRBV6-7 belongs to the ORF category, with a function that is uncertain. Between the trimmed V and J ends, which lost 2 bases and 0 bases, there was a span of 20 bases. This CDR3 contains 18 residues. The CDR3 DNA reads TGTGCCAGCAGTTACACGGACCATGCGGGGGCGAGCTCCTACGAGCAGTACTTC. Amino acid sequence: CASSYTDHAGASSYEQYF.

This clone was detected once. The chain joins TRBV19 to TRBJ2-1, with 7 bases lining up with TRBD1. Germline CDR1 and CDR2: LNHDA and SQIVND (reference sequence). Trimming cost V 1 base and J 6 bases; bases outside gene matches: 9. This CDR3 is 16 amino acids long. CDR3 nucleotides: TGTGCCAGTAGTATAGTGCTAGGGGGCATCGGCAATGAGCAGTTCTTC. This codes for CASSIVLGGIGNEQFF.

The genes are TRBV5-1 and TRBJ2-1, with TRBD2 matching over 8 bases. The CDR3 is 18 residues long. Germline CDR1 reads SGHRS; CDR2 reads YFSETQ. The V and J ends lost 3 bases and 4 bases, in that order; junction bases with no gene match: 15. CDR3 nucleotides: TGCGCCAGCAGCTCCCTAAGTGGGGCGGGGGGACTTTACAATGAGCAGTTCTTC. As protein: CASSSLSGAGGLYNEQFF.

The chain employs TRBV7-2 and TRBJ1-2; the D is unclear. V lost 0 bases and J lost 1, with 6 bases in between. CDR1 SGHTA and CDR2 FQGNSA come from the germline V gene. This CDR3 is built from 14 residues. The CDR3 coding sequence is TGTGCCAGCAGCTTAGCCATGGGTAACTATGGCTACACCTTC. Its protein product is CASSLAMGNYGYTF. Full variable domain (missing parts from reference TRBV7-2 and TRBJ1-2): GAGVSQSPSNKVTEKGKDVELRCDPISGHTALYWYRQSLGQGLEFLIYFQGNSAPDKSGLPSDRFSAERTGGSVSTLTIQRTQQEDSAVYLCASSLAMGNYGYTFGSGTRLTVV.

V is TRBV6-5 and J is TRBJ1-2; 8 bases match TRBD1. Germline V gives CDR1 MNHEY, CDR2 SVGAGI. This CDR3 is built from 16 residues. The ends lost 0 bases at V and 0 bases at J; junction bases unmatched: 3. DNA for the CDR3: TGTGCCAGCAGTTACTCGGGACAGGCCTCTAACTATGGCTACACCTTC. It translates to CASSYSGQASNYGYTF.

CDR3 loop: CAGGLAGAIQETQYF. Here the CDR3 DNA reads TGTGCCGGAGGACTAGCGGGGGCCATACAAGAGACCCAGTACTTC. The V and J genes are TRBV30 and TRBJ2-5; the match to TRBD2 covers 13 bases. V gave up 8 bases and J gave up 2 bases; unmatched junction bases: 8. This CDR3 has 15 amino acids. Germline assignment: CDR1 GTSNPN and CDR2 SVGIG (reference sequence).

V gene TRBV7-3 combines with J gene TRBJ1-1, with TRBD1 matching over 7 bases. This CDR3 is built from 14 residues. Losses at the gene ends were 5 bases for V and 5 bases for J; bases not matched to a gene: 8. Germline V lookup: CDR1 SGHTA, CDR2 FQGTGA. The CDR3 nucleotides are TGTGCCAGCAGCGGGACAGCCTCCCGGACTGAAGCTTTCTTT. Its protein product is CASSGTASRTEAFF.

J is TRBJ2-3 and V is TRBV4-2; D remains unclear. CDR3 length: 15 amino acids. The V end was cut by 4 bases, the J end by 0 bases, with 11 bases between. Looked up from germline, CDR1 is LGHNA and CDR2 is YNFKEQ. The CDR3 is CASSLLAQSTDTQYF. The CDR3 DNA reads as TGTGCCAGCAGCCTGTTAGCACAAAGCACAGATACGCAGTATTTT.